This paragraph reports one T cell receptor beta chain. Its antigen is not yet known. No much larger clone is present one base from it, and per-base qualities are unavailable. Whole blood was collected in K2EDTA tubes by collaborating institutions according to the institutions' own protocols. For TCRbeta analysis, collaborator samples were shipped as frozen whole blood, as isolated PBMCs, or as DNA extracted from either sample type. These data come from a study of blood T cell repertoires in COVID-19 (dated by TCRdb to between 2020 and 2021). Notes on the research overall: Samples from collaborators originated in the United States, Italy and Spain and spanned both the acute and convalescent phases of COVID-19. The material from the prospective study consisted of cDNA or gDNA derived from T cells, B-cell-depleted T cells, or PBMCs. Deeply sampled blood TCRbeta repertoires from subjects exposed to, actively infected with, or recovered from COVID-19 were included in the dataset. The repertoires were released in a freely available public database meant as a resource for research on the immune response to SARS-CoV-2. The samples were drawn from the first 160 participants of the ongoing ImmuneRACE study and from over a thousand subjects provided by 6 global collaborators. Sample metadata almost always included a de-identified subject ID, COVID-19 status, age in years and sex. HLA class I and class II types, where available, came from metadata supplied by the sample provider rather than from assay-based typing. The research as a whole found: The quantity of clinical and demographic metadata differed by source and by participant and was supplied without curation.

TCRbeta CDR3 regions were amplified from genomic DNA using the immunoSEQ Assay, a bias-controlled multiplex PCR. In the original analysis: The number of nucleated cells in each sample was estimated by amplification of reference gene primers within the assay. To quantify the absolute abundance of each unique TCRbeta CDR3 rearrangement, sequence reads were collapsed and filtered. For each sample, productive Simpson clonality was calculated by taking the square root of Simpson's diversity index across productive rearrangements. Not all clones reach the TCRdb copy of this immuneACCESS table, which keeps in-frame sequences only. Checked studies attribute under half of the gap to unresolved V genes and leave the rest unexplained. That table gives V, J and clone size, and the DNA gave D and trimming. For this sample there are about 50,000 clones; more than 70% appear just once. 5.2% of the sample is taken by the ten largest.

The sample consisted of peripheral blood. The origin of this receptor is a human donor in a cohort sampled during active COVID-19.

The CDR3 has the sequence CASSEFGDRGPTGANVLTF. The DNA sequence reads TGTGCCAGCAGTGAATTTGGGGACAGGGGGCCCACTGGGGCCAACGTCCTGACTTTC. The chain joins TRBV6-1 to TRBJ2-6; the junction holds 12 bases that match TRBD1. The germline V gene encodes CDR1 MNHNS and CDR2 SASEGT. The CDR3 contains 19 residues, cysteine and phenylalanine counted. The DNA shown is the 57-base CDR3, in frame from base 1. Trimmed from V: 2 bases; trimmed from J: 2 bases; junction bases lacking a gene match: 7.